This TCR beta chain was profiled in a study of early T cells in non-severe SARS-CoV-2 infection. The overall study: RNA in bulk from unsorted whole blood was sequenced, and chains were unpaired.

This clonotype came up many times. Its specificity is unknown. The protocol attached unique molecular identifiers to individual cDNA molecules. TCRdb re-analysed the 5' RACE reads in MiXCR, keeping a single row per CDR3 protein. The data hold about 81,000 distinct CDR3 sequences, with 5.5% to 7.5% observed a single time. Study-wide findings and caveats: Missing private and CD4 specificities, VDJdb matching favored anti-spike CD8 responses.

V shed 6 bases, J shed 2 bases, and the junction held 10 bases outside the gene matches. The CDR3 contains 15 residues. Germline assignment: CDR1 MNHNS and CDR2 SASEGT. The sample was whole blood. This TCR derives from an adult who was a healthcare worker with PCR-confirmed SARS-CoV-2 infection or an uninfected control (not recorded which). The chain is built from TRBV6-1 and TRBJ2-7, with 7 bases fitting TRBD1. CDR3 sequence (DNA): TGTGCCAGCAGCGGGATCGAGACAGGGACCTACGAGCAGTACTTC. Its protein product is CASSGIETGTYEQYF.